These 29 T cell receptor beta chains were sequenced from one sample in a study of blood T cell repertoires in COVID-19. The method was immunoSEQ multiplex PCR; TCRdb's version includes in-frame clones alone and lacks a portion of them. The sample carries about 440,000 clones, about 90% recorded once. Sequencing input: PBMCs or T cells enriched from blood (not recorded which). The source is a man between 18 and 29 years old who had recovered from COVID-19.

Only a few counts were recorded for this clone. The genes are TRBV4-1 and TRBJ2-1; TRBD1 agrees at 7 bases. This CDR3 region has 19 residues. CDR1 is MGHRA, CDR2 YSYEKL, per germline. Unmatched junction bases numbered 19, after V lost 6 bases and J lost 2 bases. CDR3: CASSSRTTSGTATYNEQFF. The CDR3 DNA reads TGCGCCAGCAGTTCCAGAACGACCTCCGGGACAGCTACCTACAATGAGCAGTTCTTC.

The rearrangement uses TRBV4-1 and TRBJ2-1; no reliable D call. The germline V gene has CDR1 MGHRA and CDR2 YSYEKL. Trimming stripped 0 bases from V and 3 bases from J, with 9 bases between. This CDR3 is 15 amino acids long. CDR3 DNA: TGCGCCAGCAGCCAAGATATCACGGGCTACAATGAGCAGTTCTTC. As protein: CASSQDITGYNEQFF.

The rearrangement uses TRBV11-2 and TRBJ2-1; TRBD1 matches 8 bases. Germline V gene data show CDR1 as SGHAT and CDR2 as FQNNGV. The CDR3 loop spans 15 amino acids. V lost 5 bases to trimming and J lost 4 bases; unmatched junction nucleotides: 7. In nucleotides, the CDR3 is TGTGCCAGCAGCCCCTCCAGGGGGCGATACAATGAGCAGTTCTTC. This translates into CASSPSRGRYNEQFF. Filled out from reference TRBV11-2 and TRBJ2-1, the complete variable domain reads EAGVAQSPRYKIIEKRQSVAFWCNPISGHATLYWYQQILGQGPKLLIQFQNNGVVDDSQLPKDRFSAERLKGVDSTLKIQPAKLEDSAVYLCASSPSRGRYNEQFFGPGTRLTVL.

V gene TRBV2 combines with J gene TRBJ1-2; D gene ambiguous. Germline CDR1 is SNHLY and CDR2 is FYNNEI. V lost 10 bases, J lost 4 bases, and 13 bases lay in between. The CDR3 is 12 residues long. The CDR3 DNA sequence: TGTGCCATCCAAGCGGGGTTCTATGGCTACACCTTC. It yields the protein CAIQAGFYGYTF.

The gene calls are TRBV10-3 and TRBJ1-6; 7 bases line up with TRBD1. Looked up from germline, CDR1 is ENHRY and CDR2 is SYGVKD. The CDR3 spans 13 residues. Trimming took 8 bases from V and 8 from J; bases not matched to a gene: 6. Written as DNA, the CDR3 is TGTGCCATCGCGACAGGGCGGGATTCACCCCTCCACTTT. Amino acid sequence: CAIATGRDSPLHF.

The chain employs TRBV7-6 and TRBJ1-5, with a tentative D call TRBD1 (6 bases). CDR3 size: 15 residues. Per germline, CDR1 SGHVS and CDR2 FNYEAQ. With 3 bases removed from V and 7 bases from J, the gap between germline ends came to 16 bases. The CDR3 sequence: CASSLGAGDGQPQHF. CDR3 DNA sequence: TGTGCCAGCAGCTTGGGGGCCGGGGATGGACAGCCCCAGCATTTT.

This clone turned up a few times. The chain links TRBV6-2 or TRBV6-3 to TRBJ2-6, with a weak D call TRBD1 (5 bases). The CDR3 covers 16 residues. Germline CDR1 MNHEY, CDR2 SVGEGT. V gave up 6 bases and J gave up 0 bases, with 12 bases separating them. CDR3 loop: CASSPTGYSGANVLTF. In DNA, the CDR3 is TGTGCCAGCAGCCCTACAGGTTACTCTGGGGCCAACGTCCTGACTTTC.

CDR3 sequence reads: CASSSHRVGTEAFF. Here the CDR3 DNA reads TGTGCCAGCAGCTCACACAGGGTCGGCACTGAAGCTTTCTTT. The V call is TRBV11-2, the J call TRBJ1-1; D perhaps matches TRBD1 (6 bases). V lost 4 bases to trimming and J lost 4 bases, with 13 bases between them. The CDR3 contains 14 residues. CDR1 and CDR2 (germline): SGHAT, FQNNGV.

This chain joins TRBV18 and TRBJ2-1, with 10 positions matching TRBD1. CDR1 KGHSH and CDR2 LQKENI come from the germline V gene. V lost 6 bases, J lost 5 bases, and 4 bases stayed unmatched. The CDR3 has 14 residues. The CDR3 nucleotides are TGTGCCAGCTCCAGGGACAGGGGAAACAATGAGCAGTTCTTC. As protein: CASSRDRGNNEQFF.

As to this clone: A read error may produce the germline difference seen at one junction end. The V call is TRBV7-8, the J call TRBJ2-1, with TRBD2 matching 11 bases. CDR1 SGHVS and CDR2 FQNEAQ come from the germline V gene. This CDR3 contains 18 residues. CDR3 DNA sequence: TGTGCCAGCAGCATAGCGGGGGGGCTTGAGCTTAGGCTCAATGAGCAGTTCTTC. Protein: CASSIAGGLELRLNEQFF.

The rearrangement joins TRBV21-1 to TRBJ2-7; TRBD2, as called in the table, went unchecked against the DNA. TRBV21-1 is given as a pseudogene. This CDR3 spans 17 amino acids. The CDR3 sequence: CASSKDVGTSDSYEQYF. DNA of the CDR3: TGTGCCAGCAGCAAAGATGTTGGGACTAGTGATAGTTACGAGCAGTACTTC.

V usage is TRBV6-1 and J usage is TRBJ1-2; D uncertain. Trimming removed 0 bases from V and 4 bases from J, with 3 bases in between. CDR3 length: 12 amino acids. Germline-derived CDR1 and CDR2 are MNHNS and SASEGT. In DNA form, the CDR3 reads TGTGCCAGCAGTGAAGCCGGCTATGGCTACACCTTC. Amino acids: CASSEAGYGYTF.

The chain has TRBV7-9 and TRBJ2-7; possible D gene TRBD2, 6 bases. Per the germline V gene, CDR1 is SEHNR and CDR2 is FQNEAQ (reference sequence). Trimming stripped 3 bases from V and 5 bases from J, with 23 bases between. The CDR3 consists of 17 residues. The chain's CDR3 is CASSFPSGSGLTHEQYF. CDR3 sequence (DNA): TGTGCCAGCAGCTTTCCCAGTGGGAGCGGGCTGACTCACGAGCAGTACTTC.

V gene TRBV3-1 (or the pseudogene TRBV3-2) combines with J gene TRBJ1-2, with D possibly matching TRBD1 (6 bases). CDR1 and CDR2 (germline): LGHDT, YNNKEL (reference sequence). V lost 4 bases, J lost 8 bases, and 20 bases lay in between. The CDR3 sequence is 15 residues long. The CDR3 reads CASSPGQFGWSGYTF. The CDR3 DNA sequence: TGTGCCAGCAGCCCCGGACAGTTCGGCTGGTCAGGCTACACCTTC.

This clone has more than one count but fewer than ten. The genes are TRBV7-2 and TRBJ2-7, with TRBD1 matching over 7 bases. Trimming at V came to 4 bases and at J to 1 base, leaving 19 bases not matched to a gene. Germline CDR1 is SGHTA and CDR2 is FQGNSA. The CDR3 is made up of 19 amino acids. CDR3 residues: CASSSSPGTDRLESYEQYF. CDR3 nucleotides: TGTGCCAGCAGCTCCTCCCCCGGGACAGATCGCTTGGAGTCCTACGAGCAGTACTTC.

This clone has a single count. This sequence joins TRBV28 and TRBJ1-2; tentative D call: TRBD1 (6 bases). The CDR3 has 16 amino acids. V was pared by 2 bases and J by 7 bases, with 20 bases between. Germline CDR1 MDHEN, CDR2 SYDVKM. The CDR3 here is CASSLQKSHRVSGYTF. CDR3 in DNA: TGTGCCAGCAGTTTACAAAAATCTCACAGGGTGTCTGGCTACACCTTC.

The chain recombines TRBV12-3 or TRBV12-4 with TRBJ2-7; the D gene is possibly TRBD2 (6 bases). The CDR3 loop spans 12 amino acids. Deletions cut 3 bases from V and 7 bases from J, with 10 bases between. CDR3 sequence (DNA): TGTGCCAGCAGTTTTAAAGGAGGGGAGCAGTACTTC. This encodes CASSFKGGEQYF.

This clone was found once. J is TRBJ1-5 and V is TRBV19; 8 bases align to TRBD1. The V gene end was trimmed by 6 bases and the J gene end by 1 base; junction bases not matched to a gene: 2. This CDR3 spans 14 amino acids. Germline loops: CDR1 LNHDA, CDR2 SQIVND (reference sequence). The CDR3 DNA follows: TGTGCCAGTAGGACAGGGGTGAGCAATCAGCCCCAGCATTTT. Translated, it gives CASRTGVSNQPQHF.

The gene calls are TRBV28 and TRBJ1-2, with D perhaps matching TRBD1 (5 bases). CDR1 is MDHEN and CDR2 is SYDVKM in the germline V gene. Deletions cut 2 bases from V and 3 bases from J, with 10 bases between. The length of the CDR3 is 14 residues. CDR3 protein: CASSLRNRYYGYTF. CDR3 sequence (DNA): TGTGCCAGCAGTTTAAGGAACAGGTACTATGGCTACACCTTC.

The chain links TRBV7-9 to TRBJ2-3; D perhaps matches TRBD2 (6 bases). The CDR3 runs to 17 residues. Germline-derived CDR1 and CDR2 are SEHNR and FQNEAQ (reference sequence). V shed 0 bases and J shed 2 bases, with 15 bases lying between them. DNA for the CDR3: TGTGCCAGCAGCTTAGCGGGAGGTCCCCTCCCCACAGATACGCAGTATTTT. Residues: CASSLAGGPLPTDTQYF.

This sequence joins TRBV3-1 (or the pseudogene TRBV3-2) and TRBJ2-3, with 7 bases identical to TRBD1. The CDR3 has 14 residues. Per the germline V gene, CDR1 is LGHDT and CDR2 is YNNKEL (reference sequence). The trim removed 6 bases at V and 5 bases at J, leaving 8 bases unmatched. This CDR3 is CASSPTGKGDTQYF. For the CDR3, the DNA is TGTGCCAGCAGTCCGACAGGGAAGGGAGATACGCAGTATTTT.

Written as DNA, the CDR3 is TGTGCCAGCAGACAGGGGGCATCTGGAAACACCATATATTTT. Its protein is CASRQGASGNTIYF. The V and J genes are TRBV7-9 and TRBJ1-3; 9 nucleotides match TRBD1. This CDR3 spans 14 amino acids. The V gene end was trimmed by 6 bases and the J gene end by 1 base; junction bases not matched to a gene: 1. Germline V gives CDR1 SEHNR, CDR2 FQNEAQ (reference sequence).

The V call is TRBV5-1, the J call TRBJ1-3, with TRBD1 as a possible D gene (5 bases). The CDR3 has 15 amino acids. CDR1 is SGHRS, CDR2 YFSETQ, per germline. The V end lost 6 bases, the J end lost 0 bases, and 13 bases lay between the germline ends. The CDR3: CASTSSGGSGNTIYF. CDR3 nucleotide sequence: TGCGCCAGCACCTCATCGGGGGGCTCTGGAAACACCATATATTTT.

V and J are TRBV19 and TRBJ2-1; 7 bases fit TRBD1. Germline V CDR1 and CDR2: LNHDA, SQIVND (reference sequence). With 5 bases clipped from V and 8 bases from J, the junction kept 9 bases outside the gene matches. CDR3 size: 14 residues. The CDR3 spells CASSALTGLDEQFF. The CDR3, as DNA: TGTGCCAGTAGTGCCTTGACAGGGTTAGATGAGCAGTTCTTC.

This clone was detected only once. The V call is TRBV30, the J call TRBJ1-2; D is ambiguous. The CDR3 sequence is 11 residues long. With 6 bases removed from V and 5 bases from J, the gap between germline ends came to 10 bases. Per the germline V gene, CDR1 is GTSNPN and CDR2 is SVGIG (reference sequence). The CDR3 bases are TGTGCCTGCGGTGCTTTATATGGCTACACCTTC. The encoded protein is CACGALYGYTF.

The chain couples TRBV5-1 to TRBJ1-6, with a possible D match to TRBD1 (6 bases). The CDR3 loop spans 14 amino acids. Per germline, CDR1 SGHRS and CDR2 YFSETQ. V shed 5 bases and J shed 5 bases, with 11 bases lying between them. In nucleotides, the CDR3 is TGCGCCAGCAGGATGGGGGCAGATAATTCACCCCTCCACTTT. As protein: CASRMGADNSPLHF.

The V call is TRBV6-5, the J call TRBJ1-6; 9 bases are a match to TRBD1. This CDR3 comprises 15 residues. V gave up 8 bases and J gave up 5 bases; unmatched junction bases: 7. CDR1 is MNHEY, CDR2 SVGAGI, per germline. CDR3 bases: TGTGCCAGCTCCTCGGACAGGGGAAATAATTCACCCCTCCACTTT. This encodes CASSSDRGNNSPLHF.

This chain joins TRBV19 and TRBJ1-5; D gene unclear. CDR1 and CDR2 (germline): LNHDA, SQIVND (reference sequence). V was trimmed by 6 bases and J by 2 bases, leaving 17 bases between them. This CDR3 region has 16 residues. CDR3 region: CASSMSMSAGNQPQHF. CDR3 coding DNA: TGTGCCAGTAGCATGTCGATGTCAGCGGGCAATCAGCCCCAGCATTTT.

The gene calls are TRBV6-5 and TRBJ1-6; possibly TRBD1 for D (5 bases). The CDR3 sequence is 14 residues long. V lost 10 bases to trimming and J lost 7 bases, with 17 bases between them. Germline V CDR1 and CDR2: MNHEY, SVGAGI. The CDR3 DNA reads TGTGCCATCACAGTCGCCGGGGGGAATTCACCCCTCCACTTT. It specifies CAITVAGGNSPLHF.